These T cell receptor beta chains were read from a single sample in a study of blood T cell repertoires in COVID-19. Generated by immunoSEQ multiplex PCR, the TCRdb table keeps only in-frame clones and is missing some. The sample carries a few hundred thousand clones, 85% to 90% recorded once. Sequenced material: peripheral blood. Source of these receptors: a woman aged 55-69 years with COVID-19, enrolled during active disease. CDR3s include the opening cysteine and the closing phenylalanine or tryptophan. D genes are given only for firm matches. Expanded clones are given a class, and other clones once, few, many or no size at all.

V gene: TRBV7-9
J gene: TRBJ1-2
CDR3 length: 14
clone size: .
D gene: .
CDR3 DNA: TGTGCCAGCAGCTTAGACACGAACATTTATGGCTACACCTTC
CDR3 protein: CASSLDTNIYGYTF

V gene: TRBV7-2
J gene: TRBJ1-1
CDR3 length: 15
clone size: .
D gene: TRBD1
CDR3 DNA: TGTGCCAGCAGCCCCCGGACAGGGGGACACACTGAAGCTTTCTTT
CDR3 protein: CASSPRTGGHTEAFF

V gene: TRBV6-5
J gene: TRBJ1-5
CDR3 length: 14
clone size: .
D gene: .
CDR3 DNA: TGTGCCGCGTCGCCGGGGAAGAGGGATCAGCCCCAGCATTTT
CDR3 protein: CAASPGKRDQPQHF

V gene: TRBV11-2
J gene: TRBJ2-4
CDR3 length: 16
clone size: few
D gene: .
CDR3 DNA: TGTGCCAGCAGCCTATCCGGGGGTTCGGCCAAAAACATTCAGTACTTC
CDR3 protein: CASSLSGGSAKNIQYF

V gene: TRBV27
J gene: TRBJ2-1
CDR3 length: 16
clone size: .
D gene: TRBD2
CDR3 DNA: TGTGCCAGCAGTCGTGCCGGGACTAGCGGGATGGGTGAGCAGTTCTTC
CDR3 protein: CASSRAGTSGMGEQFF

V gene: TRBV15
J gene: TRBJ2-4
CDR3 length: 19
clone size: .
D gene: TRBD1
CDR3 DNA: TGTGCCACCAGCAGAGATGCGGGACGGGGACAGGGAGGTAAAAACATTCAGTACTTC
CDR3 protein: CATSRDAGRGQGGKNIQYF

V gene: TRBV28
J gene: TRBJ2-5
CDR3 length: 14
clone size: .
D gene: .
CDR3 DNA: TGTGCCAGCAGGCTACCTGGGGCAGCAGTGACCCAGTACTTC
CDR3 protein: CASRLPGAAVTQYF

V gene: TRBV24-1
J gene: TRBJ2-2
CDR3 length: 13
clone size: .
D gene: .
CDR3 DNA: TGTGCCACTACGTCAAGCGGGACCGGGGAGCTGTTTTTT
CDR3 protein: CATTSSGTGELFF

V gene: TRBV18
J gene: TRBJ2-1
CDR3 length: 14
clone size: .
D gene: .
CDR3 DNA: TGTGCCAGCTCACTCGCCAGGGGAATCAATGAGCAGTTCTTC
CDR3 protein: CASSLARGINEQFF

V gene: TRBV7-9
J gene: TRBJ1-4
CDR3 length: 14
clone size: .
D gene: .
CDR3 DNA: TGTGCCAGCAGCCTCCGGTCCGACGGGGAAAAACTGTTTTTT
CDR3 protein: CASSLRSDGEKLFF

V gene: TRBV6-5
J gene: TRBJ1-4
CDR3 length: 15
clone size: .
D gene: TRBD1
CDR3 DNA: TGTGCCAGCAGCCACCAAGACGACAGGGCGGAAAAACTGTTTTTT
CDR3 protein: CASSHQDDRAEKLFF

V gene: TRBV30
J gene: TRBJ2-5
CDR3 length: 15
clone size: .
D gene: .
CDR3 DNA: TGTGCCTGGAGTGTACTAGGGTACGGCCAAGAGACCCAGTACTTC
CDR3 protein: CAWSVLGYGQETQYF

V gene: TRBV6-6
J gene: TRBJ2-1
CDR3 length: 14
clone size: .
D gene: TRBD2
CDR3 DNA: TGTGCCAGCAGTTGGGGGGGGGCCTACAATGAGCAGTTCTTC
CDR3 protein: CASSWGGAYNEQFF

V gene: TRBV5-1
J gene: TRBJ2-7
CDR3 length: 14
clone size: .
D gene: .
CDR3 DNA: TGCGCCAGCAGCTACGAGGTAGCGGACTACGAGCAGTACTTC
CDR3 protein: CASSYEVADYEQYF

V gene: TRBV19
J gene: TRBJ1-4
CDR3 length: 16
clone size: few
D gene: TRBD1
CDR3 DNA: TGTGCCAGTAGTATGGGCTCCGGGACAGGGGATGAAAAACTGTTTTTT
CDR3 protein: CASSMGSGTGDEKLFF

V gene: TRBV11-1
J gene: TRBJ1-1
CDR3 length: 12
clone size: .
D gene: TRBD1
CDR3 DNA: TGTGCCAGCAGCGCGGACAGGTCAGAAGCTTTCTTT
CDR3 protein: CASSADRSEAFF

V gene: TRBV29-1
J gene: TRBJ2-7
CDR3 length: 13
clone size: .
D gene: .
CDR3 DNA: TGCAGCGTTGAGTCCAGGGGCGGCTACGAGCAGTACTTC
CDR3 protein: CSVESRGGYEQYF

V gene: TRBV24-1
J gene: TRBJ1-1
CDR3 length: 12
clone size: .
D gene: TRBD1
CDR3 DNA: TGTGCCACCAAGGCGGGACAGGGGGAAGCTTTCTTT
CDR3 protein: CATKAGQGEAFF

V gene: TRBV19
J gene: TRBJ1-1
CDR3 length: 15
clone size: .
D gene: .
CDR3 DNA: TGTGCCAGTAGTCCCCTCAATCGGAGATGGACTGAAGCTTTCTTT
CDR3 protein: CASSPLNRRWTEAFF

V gene: TRBV5-8
J gene: TRBJ1-2
CDR3 length: 13
clone size: .
D gene: .
CDR3 DNA: TGTGCCAGCAGCCCCGACATATACTATGGCTACACCTTC
CDR3 protein: CASSPDIYYGYTF

V gene: TRBV12-3/TRBV12-4
J gene: TRBJ1-1
CDR3 length: 10
clone size: .
D gene: .
CDR3 DNA: TGTGCCAGCAGTCGGGTAGAAGCTTTCTTT
CDR3 protein: CASSRVEAFF

V gene: TRBV19
J gene: TRBJ1-5
CDR3 length: 14
clone size: .
D gene: .
CDR3 DNA: TGTGCCAGTAGTATCTCAGGGGGCAATCAGCCCCAGCATTTT
CDR3 protein: CASSISGGNQPQHF

V gene: TRBV7-2
J gene: TRBJ1-4
CDR3 length: 17
clone size: once
D gene: TRBD1
CDR3 DNA: TGTGCCAGCAGCTTACCGGGACAGGGTCCACTTAATGAAAAACTGTTTTTT
CDR3 protein: CASSLPGQGPLNEKLFF

V gene: TRBV11-2
J gene: TRBJ1-2
CDR3 length: 12
clone size: few
D gene: .
CDR3 DNA: TGTGCCAGCAGCCCAGCGGCGCGGGGCTACACCTTC
CDR3 protein: CASSPAARGYTF

V gene: TRBV18
J gene: TRBJ2-1
CDR3 length: 19
clone size: .
D gene: TRBD2
CDR3 DNA: TGTGCCAGCTCAGGGCCGGGACTAGCGGGAAAAGGATCCTACAATGAGCAGTTCTTC
CDR3 protein: CASSGPGLAGKGSYNEQFF

V gene: TRBV30
J gene: TRBJ1-2
CDR3 length: 11
clone size: .
D gene: .
CDR3 DNA: TGTGCCTGGAGCGACCGGGGGGGCTACACCTTC
CDR3 protein: CAWSDRGGYTF

V gene: TRBV5-1
J gene: TRBJ1-1
CDR3 length: 14
clone size: .
D gene: .
CDR3 DNA: TGCGCCAGCAGCTTTTCTGGGCTGAACACTGAAGCTTTCTTT
CDR3 protein: CASSFSGLNTEAFF

V gene: TRBV29-1
J gene: TRBJ1-4
CDR3 length: 13
clone size: few
D gene: .
CDR3 DNA: TGCAGCGTCCAGGCCGGCCCGAATGAAAAACTGTTTTTT
CDR3 protein: CSVQAGPNEKLFF

V gene: TRBV29-1
J gene: TRBJ2-1
CDR3 length: 10
clone size: .
D gene: .
CDR3 DNA: TGCAGCGGCGCCAACAATGAGCAGTTCTTC
CDR3 protein: CSGANNEQFF

V gene: TRBV5-1
J gene: TRBJ1-4
CDR3 length: 17
clone size: once
D gene: .
CDR3 DNA: TGCGCCAGCAGCTTGAATACAGGGAGATTGACTAATGAAAAACTGTTTTTT
CDR3 protein: CASSLNTGRLTNEKLFF

V gene: TRBV6-2/TRBV6-3
J gene: TRBJ2-7
CDR3 length: 16
clone size: few
D gene: .
CDR3 DNA: TGTGCCAGCAGCCCTCTTCGGGTAGCGATCACCTACGAGCAGTACTTC
CDR3 protein: CASSPLRVAITYEQYF

V gene: TRBV6-5
J gene: TRBJ2-7
CDR3 length: 15
clone size: .
D gene: TRBD2
CDR3 DNA: TGTGCCAGCAGGTCTAGCGGGAGTCTAGGTTACGAGCAGTACTTC
CDR3 protein: CASRSSGSLGYEQYF